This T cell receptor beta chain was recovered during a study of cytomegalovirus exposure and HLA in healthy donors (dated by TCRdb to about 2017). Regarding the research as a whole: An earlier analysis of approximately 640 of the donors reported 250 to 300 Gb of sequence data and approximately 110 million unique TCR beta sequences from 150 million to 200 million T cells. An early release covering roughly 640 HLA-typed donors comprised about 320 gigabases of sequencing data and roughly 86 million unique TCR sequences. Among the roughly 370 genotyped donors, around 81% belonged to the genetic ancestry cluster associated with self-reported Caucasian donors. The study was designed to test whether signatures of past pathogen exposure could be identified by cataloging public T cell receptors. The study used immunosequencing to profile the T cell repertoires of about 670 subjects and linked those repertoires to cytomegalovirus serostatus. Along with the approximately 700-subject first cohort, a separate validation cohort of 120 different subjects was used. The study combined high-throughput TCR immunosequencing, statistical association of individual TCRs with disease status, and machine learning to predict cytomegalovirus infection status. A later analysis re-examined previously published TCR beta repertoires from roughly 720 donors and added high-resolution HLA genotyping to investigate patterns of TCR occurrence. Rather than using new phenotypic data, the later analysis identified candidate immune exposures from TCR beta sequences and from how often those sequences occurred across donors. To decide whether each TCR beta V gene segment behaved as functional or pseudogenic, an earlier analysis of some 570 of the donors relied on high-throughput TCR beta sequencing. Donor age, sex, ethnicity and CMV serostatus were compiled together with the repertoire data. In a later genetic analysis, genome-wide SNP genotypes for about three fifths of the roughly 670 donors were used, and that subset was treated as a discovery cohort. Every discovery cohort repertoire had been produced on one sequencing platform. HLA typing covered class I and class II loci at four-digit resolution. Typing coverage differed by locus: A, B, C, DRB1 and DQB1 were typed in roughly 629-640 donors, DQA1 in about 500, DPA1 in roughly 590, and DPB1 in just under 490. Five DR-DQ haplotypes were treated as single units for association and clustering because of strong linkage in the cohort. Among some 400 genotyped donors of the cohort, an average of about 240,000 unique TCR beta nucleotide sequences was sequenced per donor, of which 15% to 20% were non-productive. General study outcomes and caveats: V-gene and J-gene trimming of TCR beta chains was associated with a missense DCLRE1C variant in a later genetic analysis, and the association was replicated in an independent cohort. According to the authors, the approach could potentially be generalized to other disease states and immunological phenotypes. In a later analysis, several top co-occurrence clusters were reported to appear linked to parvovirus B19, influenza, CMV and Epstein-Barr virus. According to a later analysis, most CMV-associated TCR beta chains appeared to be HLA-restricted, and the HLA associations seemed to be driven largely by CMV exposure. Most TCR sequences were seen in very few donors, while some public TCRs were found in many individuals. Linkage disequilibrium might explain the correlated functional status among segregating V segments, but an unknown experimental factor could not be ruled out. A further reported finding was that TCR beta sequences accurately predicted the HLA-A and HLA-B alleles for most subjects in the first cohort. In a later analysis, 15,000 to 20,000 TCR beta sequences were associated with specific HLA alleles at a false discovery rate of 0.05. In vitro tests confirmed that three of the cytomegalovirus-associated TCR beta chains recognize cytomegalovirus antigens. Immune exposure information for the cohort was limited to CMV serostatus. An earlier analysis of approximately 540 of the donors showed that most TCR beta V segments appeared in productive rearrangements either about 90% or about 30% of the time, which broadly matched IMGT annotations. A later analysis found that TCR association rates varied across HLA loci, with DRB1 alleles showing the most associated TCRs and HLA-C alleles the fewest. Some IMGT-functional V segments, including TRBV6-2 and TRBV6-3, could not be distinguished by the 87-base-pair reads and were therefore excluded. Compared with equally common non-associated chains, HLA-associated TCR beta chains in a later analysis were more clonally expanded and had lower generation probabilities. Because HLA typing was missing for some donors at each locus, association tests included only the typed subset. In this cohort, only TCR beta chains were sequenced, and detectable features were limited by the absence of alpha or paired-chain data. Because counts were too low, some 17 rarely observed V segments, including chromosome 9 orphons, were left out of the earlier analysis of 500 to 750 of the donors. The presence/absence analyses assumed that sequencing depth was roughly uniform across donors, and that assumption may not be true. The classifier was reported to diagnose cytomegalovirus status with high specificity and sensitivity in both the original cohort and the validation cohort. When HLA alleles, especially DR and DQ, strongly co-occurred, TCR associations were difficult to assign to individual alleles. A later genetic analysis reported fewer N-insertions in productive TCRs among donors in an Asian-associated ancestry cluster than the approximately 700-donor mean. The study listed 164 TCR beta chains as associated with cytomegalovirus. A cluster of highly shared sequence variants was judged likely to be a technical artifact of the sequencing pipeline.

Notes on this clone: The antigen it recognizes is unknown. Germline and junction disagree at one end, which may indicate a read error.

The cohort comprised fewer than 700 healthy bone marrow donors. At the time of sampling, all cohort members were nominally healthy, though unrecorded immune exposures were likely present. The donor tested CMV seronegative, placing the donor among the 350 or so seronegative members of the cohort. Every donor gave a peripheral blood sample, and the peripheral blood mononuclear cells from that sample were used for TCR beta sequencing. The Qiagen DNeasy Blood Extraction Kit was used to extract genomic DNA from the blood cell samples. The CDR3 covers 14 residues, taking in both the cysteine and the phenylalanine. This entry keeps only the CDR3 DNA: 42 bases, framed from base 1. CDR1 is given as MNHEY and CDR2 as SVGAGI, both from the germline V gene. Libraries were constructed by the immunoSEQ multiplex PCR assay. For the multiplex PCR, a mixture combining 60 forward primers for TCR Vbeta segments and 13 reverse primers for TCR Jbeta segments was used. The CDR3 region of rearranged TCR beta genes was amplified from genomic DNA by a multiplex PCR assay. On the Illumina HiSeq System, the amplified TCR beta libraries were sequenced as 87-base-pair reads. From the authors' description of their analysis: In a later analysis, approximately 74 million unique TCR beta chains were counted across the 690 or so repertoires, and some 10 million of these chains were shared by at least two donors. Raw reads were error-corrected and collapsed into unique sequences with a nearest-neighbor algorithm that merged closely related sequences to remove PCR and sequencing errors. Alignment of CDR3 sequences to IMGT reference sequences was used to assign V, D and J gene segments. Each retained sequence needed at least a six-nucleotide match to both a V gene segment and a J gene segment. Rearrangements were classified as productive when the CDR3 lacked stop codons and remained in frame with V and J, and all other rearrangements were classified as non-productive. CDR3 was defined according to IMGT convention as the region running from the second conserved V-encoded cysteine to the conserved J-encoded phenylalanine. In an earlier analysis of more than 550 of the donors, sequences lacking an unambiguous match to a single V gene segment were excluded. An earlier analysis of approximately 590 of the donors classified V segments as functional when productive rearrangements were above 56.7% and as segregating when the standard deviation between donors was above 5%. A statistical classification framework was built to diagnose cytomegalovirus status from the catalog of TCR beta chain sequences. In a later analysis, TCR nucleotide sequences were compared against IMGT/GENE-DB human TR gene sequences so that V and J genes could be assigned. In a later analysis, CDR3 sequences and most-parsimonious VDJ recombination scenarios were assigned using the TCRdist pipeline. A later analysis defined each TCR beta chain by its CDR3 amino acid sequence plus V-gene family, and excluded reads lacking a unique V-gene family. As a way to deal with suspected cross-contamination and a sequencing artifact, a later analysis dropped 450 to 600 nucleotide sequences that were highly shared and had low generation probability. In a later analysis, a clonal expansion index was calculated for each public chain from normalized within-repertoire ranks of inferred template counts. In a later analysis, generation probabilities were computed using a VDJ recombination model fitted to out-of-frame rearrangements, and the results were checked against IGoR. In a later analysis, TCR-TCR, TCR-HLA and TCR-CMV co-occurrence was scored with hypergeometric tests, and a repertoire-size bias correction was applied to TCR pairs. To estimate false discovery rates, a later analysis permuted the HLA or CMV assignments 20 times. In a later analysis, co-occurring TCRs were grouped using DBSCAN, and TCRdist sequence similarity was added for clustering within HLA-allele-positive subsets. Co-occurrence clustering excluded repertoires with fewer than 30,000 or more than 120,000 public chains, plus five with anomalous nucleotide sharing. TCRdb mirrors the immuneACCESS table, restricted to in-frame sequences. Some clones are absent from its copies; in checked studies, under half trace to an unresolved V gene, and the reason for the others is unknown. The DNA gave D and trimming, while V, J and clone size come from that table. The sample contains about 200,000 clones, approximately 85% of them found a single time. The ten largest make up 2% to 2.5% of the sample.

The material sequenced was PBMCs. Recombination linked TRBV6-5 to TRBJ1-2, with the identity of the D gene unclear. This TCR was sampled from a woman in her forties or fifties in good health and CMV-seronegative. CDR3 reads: CVSSYSSANYGYTF. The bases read TGTGTCAGCAGTTACTCAAGCGCTAACTATGGCTACACCTTC.